The 7 T cell receptor beta chains in this list originate from one sample, sequenced in a study of blood T cell repertoires in COVID-19. Produced via immunoSEQ multiplex PCR; TCRdb's table is partial and in-frame only. Here the sample spans around 450,000 clones, roughly 87% being singletons. The sample was PBMCs or T cells enriched from blood (not recorded which). These receptors originate from a man younger than 30 who had recovered from COVID-19.

This chain links TRBV4-1 with TRBJ1-1, with D uncertain. The V gene lost 6 bases and the J gene lost 0 bases, with 11 bases spanning the gap. CDR3 length: 14 amino acids. Germline assignment: CDR1 MGHRA and CDR2 YSYEKL. The CDR3 DNA reads TGCGCCAGCAGAGGCCTAGGTCTGAACACTGAAGCTTTCTTT. Amino acids: CASRGLGLNTEAFF.

This chain connects TRBV15 to TRBJ1-5, with D perhaps matching TRBD1 (6 bases). The germline V gene encodes CDR1 LNHNV and CDR2 YYDKDF (reference sequence). The CDR3 loop spans 15 amino acids. The V gene lost 0 bases and the J gene lost 15 bases, with 21 bases spanning the gap. The CDR3 DNA sequence: TGTGCCACCAGCAGAGAAATAAACGGAGGGGGGGAACCGCATTTT. It yields the protein CATSREINGGGEPHF.

On this clone: Additional DNA sequences in this sample encode the identical CDR3. The rearrangement uses TRBV6-1 and TRBJ2-1; unclear D gene. The V and J ends lost 3 bases and 4 bases respectively, with 4 bases between them. This CDR3 spans 12 amino acids. In germline, CDR1 is MNHNS, CDR2 SASEGT. CDR3 sequence reads: CASSERYNEQFF. CDR3 DNA sequence: TGTGCCAGCAGTGAGCGGTACAATGAGCAGTTCTTC.

This clone was detected a few times. The CDR3 sequence is CASSDPGPKMNTEAFF. The DNA for the CDR3 is TGTGCCAGCAGCGACCCAGGGCCTAAAATGAACACTGAAGCTTTCTTT. The V gene is TRBV21-1, the J gene TRBJ1-1; TRBD1 reflects the table's D call only, with no check against the DNA. TRBV21-1 is deemed a pseudogene. The CDR3 runs 16 residues.

The J gene is TRBJ1-2, the V gene TRBV6-5; D uncertain. V was clipped by 8 bases and J by 3 bases, with 7 bases between them. The CDR3 sequence is 11 residues long. Germline CDR1 and CDR2: MNHEY and SVGAGI. Written as DNA, the CDR3 is TGTGCCAGCGGGAGGGACTATGGCTACACCTTC. This encodes CASGRDYGYTF.

This chain connects TRBV18 to TRBJ1-2; D may be TRBD1 (6 bases). V shed 5 bases and J shed 7 bases, with 17 bases lying between them. The CDR3 runs to 14 residues. The germline gives CDR1 KGHSH, CDR2 LQKENI. DNA of the CDR3: TGTGCCAGCTCAGAGGAAACAGGGCTTTTTGGCTACACCTTC. This gives the protein CASSEETGLFGYTF.

This clone has just a few counts. J is TRBJ2-2 and V is TRBV14; a weak D match, TRBD1 (6 bases). V lost 6 bases, J lost 8 bases, and 16 bases lay in between. This CDR3 has 14 amino acids. Germline CDR1 reads SGHDN; CDR2 reads FVKESK. The CDR3 here is CASSAVGHRGELFF. CDR3 bases: TGTGCCAGCAGTGCCGTGGGACATAGAGGGGAGCTGTTTTTT.